This T cell receptor beta chain emerged from a study of follicular helper T cells after annual influenza vaccination. Time point described: 2014-2015 season, 7 days after vaccination. Clones were read by immunoSEQ multiplex PCR, and TCRdb kept only the in-frame ones, dropping some. The profile shows 9,500 to 13,000 clones, around 86% of them singletons. This CDR3 contains 12 residues. Germline V lookup: CDR1 SGHNT, CDR2 YENEEA. Trimming at V came to 5 bases and at J to 14 bases, leaving 10 bases not matched to a gene. The clonotype originates from an adult who received the influenza vaccine. The specimen comprised CXCR5- memory CD4+ T cells sorted from blood, sampled 7 days after influenza vaccination. The chain carries TRBV11-3 and TRBJ1-2; 8 nucleotides align to TRBD1. As DNA, the CDR3 is TGTGCCAGCAGCGCGGGACAGGCCCTGGGAACCTTC. It is translated as CASSAGQALGTF.